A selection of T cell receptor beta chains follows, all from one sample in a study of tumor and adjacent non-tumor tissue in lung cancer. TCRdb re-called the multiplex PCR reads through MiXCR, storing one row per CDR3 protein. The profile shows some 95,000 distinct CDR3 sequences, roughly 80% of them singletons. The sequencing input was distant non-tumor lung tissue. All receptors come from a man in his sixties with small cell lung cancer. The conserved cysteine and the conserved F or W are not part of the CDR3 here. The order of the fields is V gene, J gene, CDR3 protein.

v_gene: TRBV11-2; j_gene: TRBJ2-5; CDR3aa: VNSQGGKTQY
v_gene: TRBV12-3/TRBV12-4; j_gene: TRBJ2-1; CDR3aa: PSSSGTEHNAQF
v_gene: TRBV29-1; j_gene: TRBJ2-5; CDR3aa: SVDSGAGGPLAEY
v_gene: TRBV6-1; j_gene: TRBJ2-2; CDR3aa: ASGAGPHTGELF
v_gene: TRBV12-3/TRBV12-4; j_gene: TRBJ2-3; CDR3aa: ANILGDYRYTDTQY
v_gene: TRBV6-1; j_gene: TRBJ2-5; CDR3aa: ASSEASDGVSQY
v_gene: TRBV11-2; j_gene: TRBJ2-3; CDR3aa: TSSKSGDTDTQY
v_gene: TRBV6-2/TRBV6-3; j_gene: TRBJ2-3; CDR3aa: ASSHSLAGRRADTQY
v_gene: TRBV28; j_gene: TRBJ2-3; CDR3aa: ASSQGQDLPIDTQY
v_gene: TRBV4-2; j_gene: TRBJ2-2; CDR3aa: ANSHDLRANIGELF
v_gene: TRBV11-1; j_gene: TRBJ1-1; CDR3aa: ACSLGHRMNTEAV
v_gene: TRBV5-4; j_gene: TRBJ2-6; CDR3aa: ASSLKARFGANVPT
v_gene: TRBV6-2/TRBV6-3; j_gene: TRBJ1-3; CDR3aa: ASSPRNIIY
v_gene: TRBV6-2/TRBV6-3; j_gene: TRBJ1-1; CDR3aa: ANSEVAPIYSEAF